The clone carrying this T cell receptor beta chain came up once. Its antigen is currently unknown. The data derive from a study of vaccination and CD4 T cells after COVID-19. Germline V gene lookup returns CDR1 MGHRA and CDR2 YSYEKL. The CDR3 length is 14 residues. The V end was cut by 8 bases, the J end by 5 bases, with 18 bases between. The Oncomine TCR Beta short-read assay was applied to DNA of cultured CD4+ T cells. From the PCR reads, TCRdb called clonotypes with MiXCR, one entry per CDR3 protein. The sample includes 2,500 to 3,500 distinct CDR3 sequences, just over 75% of them seen just once. Treatment noted: roughly ten-day PBMC culture with coronavirus spike peptide pools or control peptides (ViraFEST assay).

The chain uses TRBV4-1 and TRBJ1-2, with a tentative D call TRBD1 (5 bases). Sequenced input: CD4+ T cells from blood, cultured in vitro. This clonotype was sampled from a human donor who had recovered from COVID-19. CDR3 in amino acids: CASAEAPGGYGYTF. The DNA of the CDR3 is TGCGCCAGCGCGGAGGCTCCGGGGGGGTATGGCTACACCTTC.